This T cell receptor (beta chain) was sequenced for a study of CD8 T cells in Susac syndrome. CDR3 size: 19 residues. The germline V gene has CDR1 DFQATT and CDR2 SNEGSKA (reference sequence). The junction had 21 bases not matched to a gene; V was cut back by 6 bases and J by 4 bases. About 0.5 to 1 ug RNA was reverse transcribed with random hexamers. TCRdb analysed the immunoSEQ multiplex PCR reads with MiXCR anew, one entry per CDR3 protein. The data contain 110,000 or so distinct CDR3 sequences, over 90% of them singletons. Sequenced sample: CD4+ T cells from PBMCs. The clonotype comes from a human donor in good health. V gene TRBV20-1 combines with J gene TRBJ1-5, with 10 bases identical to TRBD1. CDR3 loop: CSAVGLTGTGDHWNQPQHF. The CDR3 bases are TGCAGTGCAGTAGGATTAACCGGGACAGGGGACCATTGGAATCAGCCCCAGCATTTT.